This TCR beta chain was sequenced during a study of blood T cell repertoires in COVID-19. Study as a whole: Samples came from the United States, Italy and Spain, spanning acute and convalescent COVID-19. Sources were T cells, B-cell-depleted T cells, or PBMCs; the material itself was cDNA or gDNA.

In the authors' methods: Cell counts per sample came from amplifying reference gene primers. The method was immunoSEQ multiplex PCR; TCRdb's version includes in-frame clones alone and lacks a portion of them. The D gene and trimming were derived from the DNA, and the V and J assignments and clone size from that table. The sample carries under 250,000 clones, 88% recorded once. The V gene end was trimmed by 3 bases and the J gene end by 3 bases; junction bases not matched to a gene: 8. The CDR3 spans 17 residues. Per germline, CDR1 SGDLS and CDR2 YYNGEE. The sample consisted of peripheral blood. The genes are TRBV9 and TRBJ2-2; 10 nucleotides align to TRBD2. The TCR originated in a man older than 75 with acute or convalescent COVID-19. The CDR3 DNA reads TGTGCCAGCAGCGGCCTTAGCGGGGGGCCCTACACCGGGGAGCTGTTTTTT. This translates into CASSGLSGGPYTGELFF.